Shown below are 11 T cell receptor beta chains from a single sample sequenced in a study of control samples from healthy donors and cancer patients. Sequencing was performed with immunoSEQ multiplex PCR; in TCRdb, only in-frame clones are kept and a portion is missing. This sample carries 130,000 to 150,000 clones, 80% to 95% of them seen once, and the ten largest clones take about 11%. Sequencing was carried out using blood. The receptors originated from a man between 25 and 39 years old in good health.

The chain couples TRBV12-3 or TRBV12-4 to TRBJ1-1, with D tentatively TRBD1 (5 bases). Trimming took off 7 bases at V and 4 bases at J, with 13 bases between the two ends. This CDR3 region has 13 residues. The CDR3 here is CASKWGPVTEAFF. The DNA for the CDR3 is TGTGCCAGCAAGTGGGGACCCGTCACTGAAGCTTTCTTT.

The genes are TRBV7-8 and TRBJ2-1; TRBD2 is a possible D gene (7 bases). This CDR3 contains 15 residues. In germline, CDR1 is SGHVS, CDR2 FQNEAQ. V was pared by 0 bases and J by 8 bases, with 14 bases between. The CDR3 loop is CASSLAGGPQDEQFF. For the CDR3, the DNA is TGTGCCAGCAGCTTAGCGGGGGGGCCTCAGGATGAGCAGTTCTTC.

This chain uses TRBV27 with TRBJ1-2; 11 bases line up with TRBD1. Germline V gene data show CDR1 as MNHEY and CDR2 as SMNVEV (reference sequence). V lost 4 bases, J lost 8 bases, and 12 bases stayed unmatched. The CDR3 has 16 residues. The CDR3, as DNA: TGTGCCAGCAGTTATAACGGACAGGGGGCATTCTCGGGCTACACCTTC. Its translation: CASSYNGQGAFSGYTF.

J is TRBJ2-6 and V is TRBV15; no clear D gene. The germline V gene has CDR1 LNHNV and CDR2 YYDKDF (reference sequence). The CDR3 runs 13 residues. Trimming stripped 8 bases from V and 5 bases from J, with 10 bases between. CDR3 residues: CATLDVWANVLTF. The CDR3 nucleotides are TGTGCCACCTTAGATGTATGGGCCAACGTCCTGACTTTC.

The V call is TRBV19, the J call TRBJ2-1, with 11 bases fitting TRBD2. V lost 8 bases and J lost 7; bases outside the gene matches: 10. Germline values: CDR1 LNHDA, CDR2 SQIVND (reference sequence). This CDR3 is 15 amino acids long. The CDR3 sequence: CASPPPSGRFNEQFF. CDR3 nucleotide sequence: TGTGCCAGTCCACCCCCTAGCGGGAGGTTTAATGAGCAGTTCTTC.

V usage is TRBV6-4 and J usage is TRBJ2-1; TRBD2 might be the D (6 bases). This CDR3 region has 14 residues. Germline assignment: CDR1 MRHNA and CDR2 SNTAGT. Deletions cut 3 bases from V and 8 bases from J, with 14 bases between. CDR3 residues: CASSETGERYEQFF. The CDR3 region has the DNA TGTGCCAGCAGTGAGACGGGAGAGCGGTATGAGCAGTTCTTC.

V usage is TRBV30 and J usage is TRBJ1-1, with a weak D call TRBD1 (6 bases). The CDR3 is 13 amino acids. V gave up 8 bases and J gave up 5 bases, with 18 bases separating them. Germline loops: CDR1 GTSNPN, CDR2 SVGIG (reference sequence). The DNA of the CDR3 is TGTGCCCGGATGGAGGGAGGGGGTACTGAAGCTTTCTTT. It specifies CARMEGGGTEAFF.

The CDR3 DNA reads as TGTGCCAGCAGCCACGGACTAAAGGGGGATCAGCCCCAGCATTTT. It yields the protein CASSHGLKGDQPQHF. The rearrangement joins TRBV5-6 to TRBJ1-5; possibly TRBD1 for D (6 bases). The germline V and J ends were trimmed by 4 bases and 5 bases, with 16 bases remaining between them. The CDR3 covers 15 residues. Germline CDR1 is SGHDT and CDR2 is YYEEEE.

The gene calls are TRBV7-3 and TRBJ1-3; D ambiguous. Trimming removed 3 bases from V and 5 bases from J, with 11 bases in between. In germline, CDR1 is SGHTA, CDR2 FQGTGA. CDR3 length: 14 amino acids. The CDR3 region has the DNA TGTGCCAGCAGCTTCTCCTGGGTTAGAAACACCATATATTTT. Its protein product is CASSFSWVRNTIYF.

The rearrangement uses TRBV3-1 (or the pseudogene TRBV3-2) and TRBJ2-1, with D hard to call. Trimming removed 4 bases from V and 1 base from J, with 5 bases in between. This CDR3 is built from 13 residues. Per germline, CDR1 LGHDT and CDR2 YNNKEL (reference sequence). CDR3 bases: TGTGCCAGCAGCCCTCCATCCTACAATGAGCAGTTCTTC. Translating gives CASSPPSYNEQFF.

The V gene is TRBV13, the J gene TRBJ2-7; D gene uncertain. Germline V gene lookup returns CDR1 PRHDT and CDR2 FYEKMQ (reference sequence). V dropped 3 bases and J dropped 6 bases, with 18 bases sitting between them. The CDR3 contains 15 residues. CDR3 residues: CASSFRFRNRSEQYF. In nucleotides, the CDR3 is TGTGCCAGCAGCTTTAGGTTCAGAAATCGGTCCGAGCAGTACTTC.